This T cell receptor beta chain appears in the sequencing data of a study of a mutant IDH1 vaccine in newly diagnosed glioma. Looking at the study overall: Onset of vaccination occurred 4-6 weeks following radiotherapy alone, or with temozolomide cycles. Earlier therapy was either radiotherapy, temozolomide, or both, and most got both.

Time point reported: week 11, during vaccination. Every vaccination contained 300 ug of the mutant IDH1 20-mer peptide and was paired with topical imiquimod. Each tumor in the donors was a new WHO grade 3 or 4 astrocytoma, IDH1-mutant and ATRX-lost. Study-level results: Among top peripheral T cell clonotypes, changes seemed unrelated to pseudoprogression.

The method was immunoSEQ multiplex PCR; TCRdb's version includes in-frame clones alone and lacks a portion of them. Among tens of thousands of clones listed, 84% were seen once. About this clone itself: Its antigen remains unknown.

CDR1 KGHSH and CDR2 LQKENI come from the germline V gene. V lost 4 bases and J 6 bases, leaving 18 bases between the germline ends. The CDR3 is 15 residues long. This receptor was obtained from a woman in her forties or fifties with glioma. The V call is TRBV18, the J call TRBJ1-1; D gene uncertain. The sequences come from PBMCs, collected from a glioma patient whose treatment included an IDH1 peptide vaccine. In nucleotides, the CDR3 is TGTGCCAGCTCACGAGCGGACGGGAGTGTCGCTGAAGCTTTCTTT. Amino acid sequence: CASSRADGSVAEAFF.